This T cell receptor beta chain was obtained from a study of cytomegalovirus exposure and HLA in healthy donors. As for this clone: What it binds is unknown.

Trimming took 3 bases from V and 6 from J, leaving 9 bases between them. Germline V gene data show CDR1 as MNHEY and CDR2 as SMNVEV (reference sequence). The CDR3 is 13 residues long. Use of 60 Vbeta and 13 Jbeta primers characterized the PCR. The protocol was immunoSEQ multiplex PCR, while the TCRdb copy is restricted to in-frame clones and leaves out a portion. The sample includes over 100,000 clones, 81% seen only once; the top ten take roughly 2.2%. Findings and limits, study-wide: Later analysis identified a missense DCLRE1C variant that was linked to TCR beta V- and J-gene trimming. Reports indicated that the classifier achieved high specificity and sensitivity in diagnosing cytomegalovirus status.

The sequence was obtained from a woman aged 25-40 years in good health and CMV-seronegative. Source material: PBMCs. The chain employs TRBV27 and TRBJ2-4, with a possible D match to TRBD1 (5 bases). The CDR3 loop is CASSFIQGNIQYF. The CDR3 nucleotides read TGTGCCAGCAGTTTTATTCAGGGAAACATTCAGTACTTC.